Below, 29 T cell receptor beta chains from the same sample are listed, as sequenced in a study of blood T cell repertoires in COVID-19. Sequencing was performed with immunoSEQ multiplex PCR; in TCRdb, only in-frame clones are kept and a portion is missing. The table lists some 200,000 clones, approximately 80% of them singletons, with more than 4.5% in the top ten. The source material was PBMCs or T cells enriched from blood (not recorded which). The receptors were gathered from a woman aged 60-75 years with acute COVID-19.

The chain links TRBV10-3 to TRBJ2-1, with 9 positions matching TRBD2. This CDR3 has 16 residues. V dropped 6 bases and J dropped 5; count of bases not matched to a gene: 11. CDR1 is ENHRY, CDR2 SYGVKD, per germline. DNA of the CDR3: TGTGCCATCAGCCCCGGGGCGGGAGGGCCAAACAATGAGCAGTTCTTC. Protein product: CAISPGAGGPNNEQFF.

CDR3 DNA sequence: TGTGCCAGCAGCTTAGCACTAGCGGGAGCCACAGATACGCAGTATTTT. Translating gives CASSLALAGATDTQYF. V usage is TRBV7-9 and J usage is TRBJ2-3, with TRBD2 identical over 11 bases. The junction had 1 base not matched to a gene; V was cut back by 0 bases and J by 2 bases. The CDR3 is made up of 16 amino acids. The germline V gene has CDR1 SEHNR and CDR2 FQNEAQ (reference sequence).

This clone is a singleton in its sample. The chain couples TRBV7-2 to TRBJ2-3; no definite D call. The CDR3 has 14 amino acids. CDR1 and CDR2 from the germline V gene are SGHTA and FQGNSA. V was clipped by 5 bases and J by 6 bases, with 15 bases between them. The CDR3 nucleotides are TGTGCCAGCAGCGGTGGTATGAGGCCGGATACGCAGTATTTT. Translating it yields CASSGGMRPDTQYF.

The chain couples TRBV3-1 (or the pseudogene TRBV3-2) to TRBJ1-5, with D maybe TRBD1 (5 bases). V gave up 9 bases and J gave up 3 bases, with 12 bases separating them. CDR3 size: 13 residues. From germline, CDR1 is LGHDT and CDR2 YNNKEL (reference sequence). The CDR3 region has the DNA TGTGCCAGTGGAGGGGCACCCAATCAGCCCCAGCATTTT. This codes for CASGGAPNQPQHF.

In nucleotides, the CDR3 is TGTGCCAGCAGCCCAGTGCGGGCGGGGCGAAACCAAGAGACCCAGTACTTC. Protein: CASSPVRAGRNQETQYF. This chain uses TRBV7-8 with TRBJ2-5; D might be TRBD2 (6 bases). Germline V gene sequence: CDR1 SGHVS, CDR2 FQNEAQ. The V gene lost 5 bases and the J gene lost 0 bases, with 19 bases spanning the gap. This CDR3 spans 17 amino acids.

The chain combines TRBV7-9 with TRBJ1-4; no clear D gene. This CDR3 is 14 amino acids long. CDR1 is SEHNR and CDR2 is FQNEAQ in the germline V gene (reference sequence). Deletions cut 4 bases from V and 2 bases from J, with 8 bases between. The CDR3 DNA reads TGTGCCAGCAGCTCGACGGGGACTAATGAAAAACTGTTTTTT. Residues: CASSSTGTNEKLFF.

J is TRBJ2-7 and V is TRBV9; 7 nucleotides line up with TRBD1. Germline assignment: CDR1 SGDLS and CDR2 YYNGEE. CDR3 length: 14 residues. Trimming cost V 7 bases and J 6 bases; bases outside gene matches: 13. The chain's CDR3 is CASQIGQGESEQYF. The CDR3 bases are TGTGCCAGCCAGATTGGGCAGGGGGAGAGCGAGCAGTACTTC.

The chain combines TRBV19 with TRBJ1-2; TRBD1 agrees at 8 bases. The J segment lost 1 base and the V segment lost 8 bases, leaving 6 bases of the junction unmatched. Germline CDR1 reads LNHDA; CDR2 reads SQIVND (reference sequence). The CDR3 is 14 amino acids. For the CDR3, the DNA is TGTGCCAGTCAAGAACAGGGGGGTAACTATGGCTACACCTTC. As protein: CASQEQGGNYGYTF. Variable domain in full (rest from reference TRBV19 and TRBJ1-2): DGGITQSPKYLFRKEGQNVTLSCEQNLNHDAMYWYRQDPGQGLRLIYYSQIVNDFQKGDIAEGYSVSREKKESFPLTVTSAQKNPTAFYLCASQEQGGNYGYTFGSGTRLTVV.

The rearrangement links TRBV7-6 to TRBJ1-3; D call uncertain. This CDR3 is built from 16 residues. With 1 base removed from V and 0 bases from J, the gap between germline ends came to 10 bases. The V gene's germline CDR1 is SGHVS and CDR2 FNYEAQ. CDR3 protein: CASSLDPPGSGNTIYF. The CDR3 DNA is TGTGCCAGCAGCTTAGATCCCCCGGGCTCTGGAAACACCATATATTTT.

This chain links TRBV7-2 with TRBJ2-1; weak D call: TRBD2 (7 bases). The germline V gene has CDR1 SGHTA and CDR2 FQGNSA. CDR3 length: 14 amino acids. The V gene lost 4 bases and the J gene lost 12 bases, with 19 bases spanning the gap. The DNA for the CDR3 is TGTGCCAGCAGCTCATTGAGGGGGGGAACAAGGCAGTTCTTC. Its translation: CASSSLRGGTRQFF.

V usage is TRBV3-1 (or the pseudogene TRBV3-2) and J usage is TRBJ1-1; tentative D call: TRBD1 (6 bases). There are 14 residues in the CDR3. The V end lost 0 bases, the J end lost 4 bases, and 9 bases lay between the germline ends. Germline-derived CDR1 and CDR2 are LGHDT and YNNKEL (reference sequence). CDR3 sequence: CASSQEHRVTEAFF. The CDR3 DNA reads TGTGCCAGCAGCCAAGAACACAGGGTCACTGAAGCTTTCTTT.

This chain connects TRBV6-6 to TRBJ1-1; tentative D call: TRBD1 (5 bases). Trimming cost V 6 bases and J 0 bases, with 11 bases left between them. Germline CDR1 MNHNY, CDR2 SVGAGI (reference sequence). CDR3 length equals 14 residues. CDR3 residues: CASRLQALNTEAFF. The CDR3 bases are TGTGCCAGCAGGCTACAGGCTCTGAACACTGAAGCTTTCTTT.

V usage is TRBV4-3 and J usage is TRBJ1-2, with 7 bases aligning to TRBD1. This CDR3 region has 14 residues. Germline-derived CDR1 and CDR2 are LGHNA and YSLEER. V lost 4 bases to trimming and J lost 4 bases; unmatched junction nucleotides: 6. The CDR3 nucleotides read TGCGCCAGCAGCCCACGGCCAGGGGGCTATGGCTACACCTTC. Translating it yields CASSPRPGGYGYTF.

This chain connects TRBV18 to TRBJ2-7; 14 nucleotides match TRBD2. Losses at the gene ends were 0 bases for V and 5 bases for J; bases not matched to a gene: 6. There are 17 residues in the CDR3. Germline lookup yields CDR1 KGHSH and CDR2 LQKENI. CDR3 sequence (DNA): TGTGCCAGCTCACCACCGGGACTAGCGGGAGTCCTCCACGAGCAGTACTTC. It codes for CASSPPGLAGVLHEQYF.

The rearrangement uses TRBV18 and TRBJ1-6; the D is unclear. The CDR3 is 15 residues long. Germline V CDR1 and CDR2: KGHSH, LQKENI. Trimming took off 4 bases at V and 10 bases at J, with 17 bases between the two ends. The CDR3 region has the DNA TGTGCCAGCTCACAATGGCCGGGTGTACAATCACCCCTCCACTTT. This translates into CASSQWPGVQSPLHF.

The rearrangement uses TRBV2 and TRBJ2-5; a weak D match, TRBD2 (6 bases). V lost 1 base and J lost 13, with 10 bases in between. The CDR3 has 11 amino acids. Looked up from germline, CDR1 is SNHLY and CDR2 is FYNNEI. DNA of the CDR3: TGTGCCAGCAGTGAAGAATGGGACTTGTACTTC. It specifies CASSEEWDLYF.

This rearrangement joins TRBV25-1 to TRBJ1-2, with 9 positions matching TRBD1. The CDR3 runs to 14 residues. V shed 6 bases, J shed 6 bases, and the junction held 8 bases outside the gene matches. CDR1 MGHDK and CDR2 SYGVNS come from the germline V gene. The CDR3: CASSVGQGHDGYTF. The CDR3 DNA reads TGTGCCAGCAGCGTGGGACAGGGACATGATGGCTACACCTTC.

This clone was seen only once. CDR3 amino acids: CASQFGGGGYSNTGELFF. The CDR3 DNA follows: TGTGCCAGCCAATTCGGAGGCGGGGGGTACTCGAACACCGGGGAGCTGTTTTTT. The chain couples TRBV11-3 to TRBJ2-2, with 8 bases aligning to TRBD2. This CDR3 spans 18 amino acids. J was trimmed by 0 bases and V by 8 bases; bases with no gene match: 14. CDR1 is SGHNT, CDR2 YENEEA, per germline. Variable domain in full (rest from reference TRBV11-3 and TRBJ2-2): EAGVVQSPRYKIIEKKQPVAFWCNPISGHNTLYWYLQNLGQGPELLIRYENEEAVDDSQLPKDRFSAERLKGVDSTLKIQPAELGDSAVYLCASQFGGGGYSNTGELFFGEGSRLTVL.

The chain employs TRBV18 and TRBJ1-6; D is possibly TRBD1 (5 bases). V was clipped by 2 bases and J by 6 bases, with 8 bases between them. This CDR3 spans 14 amino acids. Per germline, CDR1 KGHSH and CDR2 LQKENI. The DNA for the CDR3 is TGTGCCAGCTCACCAGGGGCAGGTAATTCACCCCTCCACTTT. Translation: CASSPGAGNSPLHF.

The table lists this clone with a few counts. The chain employs TRBV19 and TRBJ2-1; TRBD2 agrees at 9 bases. V gave up 3 bases and J gave up 6 bases; unmatched junction bases: 9. The CDR3 has 16 amino acids. CDR1 LNHDA and CDR2 SQIVND come from the germline V gene (reference sequence). CDR3 sequence reads: CASSMDLAGGPNEQFF. The CDR3 region has the DNA TGTGCCAGTAGTATGGACCTGGCGGGAGGGCCCAATGAGCAGTTCTTC.

The chain links TRBV28 to TRBJ1-3, with D hard to call. V was shortened by 5 bases and J by 0 bases, with 8 bases between the two germline ends. The CDR3 is 14 amino acids. Germline values: CDR1 MDHEN, CDR2 SYDVKM. The CDR3 coding sequence is TGTGCCAGCAGTCCTGAGAGCTCTGGAAACACCATATATTTT. Amino acid sequence: CASSPESSGNTIYF.

The rearrangement links TRBV12-3 or TRBV12-4 to TRBJ1-2; TRBD1 agrees at 8 bases. The trim removed 3 bases at V and 8 bases at J, leaving 5 bases unmatched. The CDR3 sequence is 13 residues long. CDR3 in amino acids: CASSLTGVAGYTF. In nucleotides, the CDR3 is TGTGCCAGCAGTTTGACAGGGGTGGCGGGCTACACCTTC.

This CDR3 is CASSSEGAGNTDTQYF. CDR3 bases: TGTGCCAGCAGCTCCGAGGGAGCGGGGAACACAGATACGCAGTATTTT. The chain is built from TRBV7-2 and TRBJ2-3; 7 bases match TRBD2. CDR1 and CDR2 (germline): SGHTA, FQGNSA. The trim removed 4 bases at V and 2 bases at J, leaving 9 bases unmatched. CDR3 size: 16 residues.

V usage is TRBV5-5 and J usage is TRBJ1-2; 7 bases map to TRBD1. The germline CDR1 and CDR2 sequences are SGHKS and YYEKEE (reference sequence). After removal of 2 bases from V and 6 bases from J, the junction contained 4 bases not matched to a gene. The CDR3 consists of 13 residues. The CDR3 spells CASSFRQGDGYTF. The CDR3, as DNA: TGTGCCAGCAGCTTCAGACAGGGCGATGGCTACACCTTC. Together with reference TRBV5-5 and TRBJ1-2, the CDR3 gives the full variable domain: DAGVTQSPTHLIKTRGQQVTLRCSPISGHKSVSWYQQVLGQGPQFIFQYYEKEERGRGNFPDRFSARQFPNYSSELNVNALLLGDSALYLCASSFRQGDGYTFGSGTRLTVV.

The chain carries TRBV3-1 (or the pseudogene TRBV3-2) and TRBJ2-4; the D gene is possibly TRBD2 (5 bases). The CDR3 runs 18 residues. Germline CDR1 is LGHDT and CDR2 is YNNKEL (reference sequence). Trimming shortened V by 1 base and J by 6 bases, and 22 bases separated the two germline ends. CDR3 amino acids: CASSQVRSSQTGRNIQYF. DNA for the CDR3: TGTGCCAGCAGCCAAGTTAGGTCCTCTCAAACGGGAAGAAACATTCAGTACTTC.

The chain links TRBV7-2 to TRBJ2-7; D is perhaps TRBD2 (5 bases). Deletions cut 7 bases from V and 0 bases from J, with 16 bases between. CDR3 length: 15 amino acids. Germline V lookup: CDR1 SGHTA, CDR2 FQGNSA. In DNA form, the CDR3 reads TGTGCCAGCACCTTGAGGACTGGATTCTCCTACGAGCAGTACTTC. It translates to CASTLRTGFSYEQYF.

The rearrangement joins TRBV10-1 to TRBJ2-7; the match to TRBD2 covers 7 bases. The CDR3 covers 14 residues. The J segment lost 7 bases and the V segment lost 0 bases, leaving 6 bases of the junction unmatched. Germline CDR1 reads WNHNN; CDR2 reads SYGVQD (reference sequence). CDR3 nucleotide sequence: TGCGCCAGCAGTGAGTCCGGGGGGAGACGAGAGCAGTACTTC. It translates to CASSESGGRREQYF.

The chain recombines TRBV7-2 with TRBJ2-5; TRBD1 might be the D (6 bases). Per germline, CDR1 SGHTA and CDR2 FQGNSA. V was cut by 4 bases and J by 5 bases, with 14 bases left in between. This CDR3 has 14 amino acids. CDR3 loop: CASSSTGSGETQYF. The CDR3 nucleotides read TGTGCCAGCAGCTCTACAGGGTCGGGGGAGACCCAGTACTTC.

The count of this clone is one. The gene calls are TRBV6-5 and TRBJ2-7; 7 bases map to TRBD1. There are 14 residues in the CDR3. V dropped 8 bases and J dropped 1; count of bases not matched to a gene: 8. The germline CDR1 and CDR2 sequences are MNHEY and SVGAGI. The CDR3 DNA reads TGTGCCAGCGGCCGGGACAGTCTTTCCTACGAGCAGTACTTC. It is translated as CASGRDSLSYEQYF.